These T cell receptor beta chains were read from a single sample in a study of blood T cell repertoires in COVID-19. Clones were sequenced by immunoSEQ multiplex PCR, and TCRdb holds only the in-frame ones, with some missing. The sample records 200,000 to 250,000 clones, about 87% being singletons. Sequencing was done on a sample of PBMCs or T cells enriched from blood (not recorded which). These receptors all stem from a man over 45 who had been exposed to COVID-19. The CDR3 runs from the conserved cysteine through the conserved F or W. D genes are given only for firm matches.

d_call: TRBD2
v_call: TRBV7-3
j_call: TRBJ2-3
cdr3_nt: TGTGCCAGCAGCTCGGTCGGGGGGATCTTTAGCACAGATACGCAGTATTTT
cdr3_aa: CASSSVGGIFSTDTQYF

d_call: -
v_call: TRBV12-3/TRBV12-4
j_call: TRBJ1-4
cdr3_nt: TGTGCCAGCAGTTTATACGGTTCTGAAAAACTGTTTTTT
cdr3_aa: CASSLYGSEKLFF

d_call: -
v_call: TRBV7-3
j_call: TRBJ1-6
cdr3_nt: TGTGCCAGCAGCTTACAAAGGGGTTTACCCAATTCACCCCTCCACTTT
cdr3_aa: CASSLQRGLPNSPLHF

d_call: TRBD1
v_call: TRBV5-8
j_call: TRBJ1-5
cdr3_nt: TGTGCCAGCAGCGGTAGGACAGGGGGCGTCTATAGCAATCAGCCCCAGCATTTT
cdr3_aa: CASSGRTGGVYSNQPQHF

d_call: -
v_call: TRBV19
j_call: TRBJ1-4
cdr3_nt: TGTGCCAGTAGTATAGTGGGGGCGGAAGAAAAACTGTTTTTT
cdr3_aa: CASSIVGAEEKLFF

d_call: -
v_call: TRBV5-1
j_call: TRBJ2-7
cdr3_nt: TGCGCCAGCAGCCGCCGGGATCTCGGGGCCTACGAGCAGTACTTC
cdr3_aa: CASSRRDLGAYEQYF

d_call: -
v_call: TRBV2
j_call: TRBJ1-2
cdr3_nt: TGTGCCAGCAGCGGACCCTATACAGGGAGTTATGGCTACACCTTC
cdr3_aa: CASSGPYTGSYGYTF

d_call: -
v_call: TRBV4-2
j_call: TRBJ2-4
cdr3_nt: TGTGCCAGCAGCCAAGATTACGGGACTCCAACGAGCTTC
cdr3_aa: CASSQDYGTPTSF

d_call: TRBD2
v_call: TRBV9
j_call: TRBJ2-2
cdr3_nt: TGTGCCAGCAGCCCGAGGACTAGCGGGATTTTTACCGGGGAGCTGTTTTTT
cdr3_aa: CASSPRTSGIFTGELFF

d_call: -
v_call: TRBV5-1
j_call: TRBJ1-5
cdr3_nt: TGCGCCAGCAGCTTGGCCGGGGGACGGGATCAGCCCCAGCATTTT
cdr3_aa: CASSLAGGRDQPQHF

d_call: TRBD1
v_call: TRBV30
j_call: TRBJ1-5
cdr3_nt: TGTGCCTGGGGGGACAGGGGGTTTGTTCAGCCCCAGCATTTT
cdr3_aa: CAWGDRGFVQPQHF